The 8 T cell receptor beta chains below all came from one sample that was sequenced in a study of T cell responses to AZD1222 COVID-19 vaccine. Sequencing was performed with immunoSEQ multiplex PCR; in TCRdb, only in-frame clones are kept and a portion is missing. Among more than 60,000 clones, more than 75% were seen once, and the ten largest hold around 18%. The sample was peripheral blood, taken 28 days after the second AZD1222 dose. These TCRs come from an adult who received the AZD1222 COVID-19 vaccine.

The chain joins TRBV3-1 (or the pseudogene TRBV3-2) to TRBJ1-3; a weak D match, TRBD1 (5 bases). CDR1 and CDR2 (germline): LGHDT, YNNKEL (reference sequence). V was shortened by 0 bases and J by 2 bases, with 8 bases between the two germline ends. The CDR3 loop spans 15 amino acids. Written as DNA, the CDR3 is TGTGCCAGCAGCCAAGAACCCAGGGCTGGAAACACCATATATTTT. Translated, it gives CASSQEPRAGNTIYF.

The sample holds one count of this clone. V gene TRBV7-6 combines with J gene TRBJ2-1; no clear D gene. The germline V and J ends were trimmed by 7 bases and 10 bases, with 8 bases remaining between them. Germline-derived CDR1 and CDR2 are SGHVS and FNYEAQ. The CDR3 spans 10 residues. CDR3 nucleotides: TGTGCCAGCAATCGCCCGGAGCAGTTCTTC. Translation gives CASNRPEQFF.

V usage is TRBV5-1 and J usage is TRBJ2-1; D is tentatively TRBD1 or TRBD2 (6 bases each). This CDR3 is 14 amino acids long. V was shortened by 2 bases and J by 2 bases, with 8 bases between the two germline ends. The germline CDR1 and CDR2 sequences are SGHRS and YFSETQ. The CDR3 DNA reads TGCGCCAGCAGCTTACGGGGGCCCTACAATGAGCAGTTCTTC. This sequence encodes CASSLRGPYNEQFF.

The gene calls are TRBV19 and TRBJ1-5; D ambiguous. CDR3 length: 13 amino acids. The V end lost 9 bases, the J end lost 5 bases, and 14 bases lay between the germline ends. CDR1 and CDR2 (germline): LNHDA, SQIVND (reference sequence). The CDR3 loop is CASRSDGYQPQHF. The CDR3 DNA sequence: TGTGCCAGCCGAAGCGACGGGTATCAGCCCCAGCATTTT.

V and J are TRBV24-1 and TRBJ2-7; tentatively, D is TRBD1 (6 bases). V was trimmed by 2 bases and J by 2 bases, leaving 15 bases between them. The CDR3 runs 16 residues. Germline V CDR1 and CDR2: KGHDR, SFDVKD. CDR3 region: CATSDSTGWGAYEQYF. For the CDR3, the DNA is TGTGCCACCAGTGATTCTACAGGGTGGGGCGCCTACGAGCAGTACTTC.

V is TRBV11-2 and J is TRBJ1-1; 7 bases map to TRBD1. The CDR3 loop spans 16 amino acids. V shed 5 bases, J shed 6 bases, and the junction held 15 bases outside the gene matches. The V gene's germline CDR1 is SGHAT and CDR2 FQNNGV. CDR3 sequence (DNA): TGTGCCAGCAGCGATACAGCCACAGGGGTAAGCGCTGAAGCTTTCTTT. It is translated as CASSDTATGVSAEAFF.

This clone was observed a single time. CDR3 sequence (DNA): TGTGCCAGCAGCCCCCAAGCGGGGGGGCTGACCGGGGAGCTGTTTTTT. Translated, it gives CASSPQAGGLTGELFF. This sequence joins TRBV5-6 and TRBJ2-2; 10 bases agree with TRBD2. The V and J ends lost 4 bases and 5 bases, in that order; junction bases with no gene match: 8. CDR1 SGHDT and CDR2 YYEEEE come from the germline V gene. There are 16 residues in the CDR3.

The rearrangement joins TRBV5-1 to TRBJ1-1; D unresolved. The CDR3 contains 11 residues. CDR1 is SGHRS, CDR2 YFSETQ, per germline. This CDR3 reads CASRLNTEAFF. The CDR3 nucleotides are TGCGCGTCGCGTTTGAACACTGAAGCTTTCTTT.